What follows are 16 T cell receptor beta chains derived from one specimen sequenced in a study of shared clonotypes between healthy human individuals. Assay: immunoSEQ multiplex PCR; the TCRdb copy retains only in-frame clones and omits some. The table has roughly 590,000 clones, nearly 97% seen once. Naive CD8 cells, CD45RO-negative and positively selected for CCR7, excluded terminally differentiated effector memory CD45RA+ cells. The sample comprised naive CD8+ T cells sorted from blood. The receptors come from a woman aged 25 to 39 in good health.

This CDR3 reads CASTEPGGTEAFF. In nucleotides, the CDR3 is TGTGCCAGTACCGAGCCCGGGGGCACTGAAGCTTTCTTT. J is TRBJ1-1 and V is TRBV19, with D perhaps matching TRBD1 (5 bases). The CDR3 contains 13 residues. Germline lookup yields CDR1 LNHDA and CDR2 SQIVND (reference sequence). The V and J ends lost 7 bases and 4 bases respectively, with 13 bases between them. Together with reference TRBV19 and TRBJ1-1, the CDR3 gives the full variable domain: DGGITQSPKYLFRKEGQNVTLSCEQNLNHDAMYWYRQDPGQGLRLIYYSQIVNDFQKGDIAEGYSVSREKKESFPLTVTSAQKNPTAFYLCASTEPGGTEAFFGQGTRLTVV.

The DNA for the CDR3 is TGCGCCAGCAGCCAAGAGGGGGTCGGGAGCCTCCACAATGAGCAGTTCTTC. Protein: CASSQEGVGSLHNEQFF. The V call is TRBV4-1, the J call TRBJ2-1; a weak D match, TRBD2 (6 bases). Between the trimmed V and J ends, which lost 0 bases and 5 bases, there was a span of 17 bases. This CDR3 comprises 17 residues. Germline CDR1 and CDR2: MGHRA and YSYEKL.

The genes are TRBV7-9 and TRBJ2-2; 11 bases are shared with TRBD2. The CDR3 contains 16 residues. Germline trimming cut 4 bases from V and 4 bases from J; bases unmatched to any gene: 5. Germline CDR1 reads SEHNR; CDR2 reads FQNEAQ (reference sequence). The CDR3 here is CASSSPSGRSTGELFF. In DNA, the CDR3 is TGTGCCAGCAGCTCTCCTAGCGGGAGGTCCACCGGGGAGCTGTTTTTT. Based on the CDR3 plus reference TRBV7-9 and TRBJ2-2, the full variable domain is DTGVSQNPRHKITKRGQNVTFRCDPISEHNRLYWYRQTLGQGPEFLTYFQNEAQLEKSRLLSDRFSAERPKGSFSTLEIQRTEQGDSAMYLCASSSPSGRSTGELFFGEGSRLTVL.

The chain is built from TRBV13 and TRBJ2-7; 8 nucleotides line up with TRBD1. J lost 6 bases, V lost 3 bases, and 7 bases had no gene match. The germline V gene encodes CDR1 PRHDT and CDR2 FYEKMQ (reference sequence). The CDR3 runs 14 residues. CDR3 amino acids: CASSLRQGISEQYF. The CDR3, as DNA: TGTGCCAGCAGCTTGCGACAGGGGATAAGCGAGCAGTACTTC.

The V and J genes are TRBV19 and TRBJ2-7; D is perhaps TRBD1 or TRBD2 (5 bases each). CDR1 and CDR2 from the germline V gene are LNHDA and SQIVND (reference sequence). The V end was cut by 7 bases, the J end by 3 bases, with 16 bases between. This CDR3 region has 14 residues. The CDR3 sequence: CASNGVEGLYEQYF. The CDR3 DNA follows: TGTGCCAGTAATGGCGTCGAGGGGCTCTACGAGCAGTACTTC. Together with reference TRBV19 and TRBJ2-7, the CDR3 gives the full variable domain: DGGITQSPKYLFRKEGQNVTLSCEQNLNHDAMYWYRQDPGQGLRLIYYSQIVNDFQKGDIAEGYSVSREKKESFPLTVTSAQKNPTAFYLCASNGVEGLYEQYFGPGTRLTVT.

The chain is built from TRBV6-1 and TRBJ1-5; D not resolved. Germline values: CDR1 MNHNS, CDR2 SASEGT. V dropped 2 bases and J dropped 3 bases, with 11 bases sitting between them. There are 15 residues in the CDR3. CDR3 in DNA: TGTGCCAGCAGTGAATCGGGTGTGGACAATCAGCCCCAGCATTTT. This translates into CASSESGVDNQPQHF.

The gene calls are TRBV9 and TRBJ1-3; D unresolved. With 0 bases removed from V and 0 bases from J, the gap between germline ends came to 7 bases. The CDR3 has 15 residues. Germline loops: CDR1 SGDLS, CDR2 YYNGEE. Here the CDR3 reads CASSVDLSSGNTIYF. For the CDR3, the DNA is TGTGCCAGCAGCGTAGATCTGAGCTCTGGAAACACCATATATTTT.

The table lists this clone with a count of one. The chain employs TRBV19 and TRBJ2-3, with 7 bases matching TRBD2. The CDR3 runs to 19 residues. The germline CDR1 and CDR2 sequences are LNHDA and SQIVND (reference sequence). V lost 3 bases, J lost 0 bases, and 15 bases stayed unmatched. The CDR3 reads CASSILASGLRKSTDTQYF. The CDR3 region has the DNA TGTGCCAGTAGTATTCTGGCTAGCGGTTTGAGGAAAAGCACAGATACGCAGTATTTT.

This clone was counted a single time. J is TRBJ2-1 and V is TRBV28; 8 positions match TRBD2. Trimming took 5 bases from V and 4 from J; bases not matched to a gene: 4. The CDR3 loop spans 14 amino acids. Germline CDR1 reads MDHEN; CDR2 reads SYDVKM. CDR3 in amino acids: CASSPREGYNEQFF. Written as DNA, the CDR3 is TGTGCCAGCAGTCCCCGGGAGGGTTACAATGAGCAGTTCTTC.

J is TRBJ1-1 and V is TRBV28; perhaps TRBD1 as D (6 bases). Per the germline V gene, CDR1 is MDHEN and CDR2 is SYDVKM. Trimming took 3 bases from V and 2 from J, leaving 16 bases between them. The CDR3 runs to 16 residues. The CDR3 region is CASSFMDRDSNTEAFF. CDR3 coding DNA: TGTGCCAGCAGTTTCATGGACAGAGACTCCAACACTGAAGCTTTCTTT.

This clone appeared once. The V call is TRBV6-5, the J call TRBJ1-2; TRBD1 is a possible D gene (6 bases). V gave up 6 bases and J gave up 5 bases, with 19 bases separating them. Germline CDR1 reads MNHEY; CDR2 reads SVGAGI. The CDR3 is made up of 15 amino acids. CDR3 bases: TGTGCCAGCAGATACAGGGAAGTCTTTGGGTATGGCTACACCTTC. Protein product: CASRYREVFGYGYTF.

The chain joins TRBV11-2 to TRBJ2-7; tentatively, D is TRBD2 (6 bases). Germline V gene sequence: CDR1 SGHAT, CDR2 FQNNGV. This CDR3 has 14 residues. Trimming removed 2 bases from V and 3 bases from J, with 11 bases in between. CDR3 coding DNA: TGTGCCAGCAGCTTATCCCCAGCGGGCTACGAGCAGTACTTC. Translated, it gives CASSLSPAGYEQYF.

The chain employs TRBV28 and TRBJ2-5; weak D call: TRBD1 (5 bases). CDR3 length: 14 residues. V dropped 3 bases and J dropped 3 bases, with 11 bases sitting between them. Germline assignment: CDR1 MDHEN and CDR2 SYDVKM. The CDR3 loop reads CASSLSGWEETQYF. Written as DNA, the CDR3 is TGTGCCAGCAGTTTGTCAGGGTGGGAAGAGACCCAGTACTTC.

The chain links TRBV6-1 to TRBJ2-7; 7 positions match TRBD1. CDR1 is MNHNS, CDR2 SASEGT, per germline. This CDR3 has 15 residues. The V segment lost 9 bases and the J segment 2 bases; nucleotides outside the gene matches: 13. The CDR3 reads CASPPRQGDTYEQYF. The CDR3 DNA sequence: TGTGCCAGTCCCCCCAGGCAGGGGGACACCTACGAGCAGTACTTC.

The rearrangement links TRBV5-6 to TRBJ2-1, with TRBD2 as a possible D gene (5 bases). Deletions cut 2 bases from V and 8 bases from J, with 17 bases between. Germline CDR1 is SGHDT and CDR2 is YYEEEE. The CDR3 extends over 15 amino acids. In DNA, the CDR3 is TGTGCCAGCAGCTTATCGGTGGGGATCGGGGATGAGCAGTTCTTC. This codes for CASSLSVGIGDEQFF. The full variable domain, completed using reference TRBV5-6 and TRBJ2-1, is DAGVTQSPTHLIKTRGQQVTLRCSPKSGHDTVSWYQQALGQGPQFIFQYYEEEERQRGNFPDRFSGHQFPNYSSELNVNALLLGDSALYLCASSLSVGIGDEQFFGPGTRLTVL.

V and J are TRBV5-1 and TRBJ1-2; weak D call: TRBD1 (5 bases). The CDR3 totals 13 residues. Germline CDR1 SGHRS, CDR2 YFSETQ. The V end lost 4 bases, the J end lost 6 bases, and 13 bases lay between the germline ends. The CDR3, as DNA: TGCGCCAGCAGCCGCGAGACAGACCATGGCTACACCTTC. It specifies CASSRETDHGYTF.